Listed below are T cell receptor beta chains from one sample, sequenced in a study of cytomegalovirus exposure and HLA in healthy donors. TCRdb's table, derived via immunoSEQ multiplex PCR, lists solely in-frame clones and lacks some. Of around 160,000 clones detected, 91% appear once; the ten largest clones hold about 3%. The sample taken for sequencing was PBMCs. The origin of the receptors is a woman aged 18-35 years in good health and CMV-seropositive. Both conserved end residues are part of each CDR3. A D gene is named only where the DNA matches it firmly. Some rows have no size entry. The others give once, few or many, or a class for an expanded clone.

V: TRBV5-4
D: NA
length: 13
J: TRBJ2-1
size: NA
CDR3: CASSGARAGEQFF
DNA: TGTGCCAGCTCAGGGGCGCGGGCCGGGGAGCAGTTCTTC

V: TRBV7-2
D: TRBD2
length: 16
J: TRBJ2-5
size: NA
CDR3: CASSLARAGLKETQYF
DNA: TGTGCCAGCAGCTTAGCGCGAGCGGGACTCAAAGAGACCCAGTACTTC

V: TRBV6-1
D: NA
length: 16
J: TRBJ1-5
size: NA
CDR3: CASSEPQGRSNQPQHF
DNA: TGTGCCAGCAGTGAACCACAGGGACGTAGCAATCAGCCCCAGCATTTT

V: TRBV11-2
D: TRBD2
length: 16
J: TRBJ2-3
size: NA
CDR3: CASSFPQLAGPDTQYF
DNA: TGTGCCAGCAGCTTTCCCCAGCTAGCGGGGCCAGATACGCAGTATTTT

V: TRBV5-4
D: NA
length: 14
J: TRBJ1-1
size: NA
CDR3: CASSPRTENTEAFF
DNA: TGTGCCAGCAGCCCTAGGACAGAGAACACTGAAGCTTTCTTT

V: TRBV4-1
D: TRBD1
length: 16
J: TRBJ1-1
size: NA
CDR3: CASSQLPGQWNTEAFF
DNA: TGCGCCAGCAGCCAACTACCGGGACAGTGGAACACTGAAGCTTTCTTT

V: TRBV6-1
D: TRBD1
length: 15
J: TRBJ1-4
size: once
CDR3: CASSELGQGWEKLFF
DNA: TGTGCCAGCAGTGAACTTGGACAGGGGTGGGAAAAACTGTTTTTT

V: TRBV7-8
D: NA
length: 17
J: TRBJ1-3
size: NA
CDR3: CASSLVGQGSSGNTIYF
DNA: TGTGCCAGCAGCTTAGTAGGCCAGGGTAGCTCTGGAAACACCATATATTTT

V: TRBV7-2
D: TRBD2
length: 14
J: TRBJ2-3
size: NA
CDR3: CASTPTSGTDTQYF
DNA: TGTGCCAGCACCCCGACTAGCGGCACAGATACGCAGTATTTT

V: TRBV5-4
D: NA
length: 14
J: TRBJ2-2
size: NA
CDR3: CASSRTGNTGELFF
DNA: TGTGCCAGCAGCCGAACAGGGAACACCGGGGAGCTGTTTTTT

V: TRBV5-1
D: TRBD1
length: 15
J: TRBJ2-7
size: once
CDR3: CASSLTRYRGSEQYF
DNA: TGCGCCAGCAGCTTGACTCGTTACAGGGGAAGCGAGCAGTACTTC

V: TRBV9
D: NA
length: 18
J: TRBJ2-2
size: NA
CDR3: CASSAFSGGRTNTGELFF
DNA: TGTGCCAGCAGCGCCTTCTCCGGCGGGCGTACGAACACCGGGGAGCTGTTTTTT

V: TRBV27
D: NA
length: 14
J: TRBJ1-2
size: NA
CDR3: CASSSTTEPYGYTF
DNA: TGTGCCAGCAGTTCAACGACGGAGCCCTATGGCTACACCTTC

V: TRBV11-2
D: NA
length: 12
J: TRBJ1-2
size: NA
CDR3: CASSLVGDGYTF
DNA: TGTGCCAGCAGCTTAGTAGGGGATGGCTACACCTTC

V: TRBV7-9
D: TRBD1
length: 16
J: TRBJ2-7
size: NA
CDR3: CASSPITGGDFYEQYF
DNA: TGTGCCAGCAGCCCTATTACAGGGGGCGATTTCTACGAGCAGTACTTC

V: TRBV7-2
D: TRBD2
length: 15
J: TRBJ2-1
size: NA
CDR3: CASSLSGSSYNEQFF
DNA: TGTGCCAGCAGCTTAAGCGGGAGCTCCTACAATGAGCAGTTCTTC

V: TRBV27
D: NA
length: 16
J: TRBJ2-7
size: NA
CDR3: CASSPETPAGTYEQYF
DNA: TGTGCCAGCAGTCCAGAGACCCCGGCAGGAACCTACGAGCAGTACTTC

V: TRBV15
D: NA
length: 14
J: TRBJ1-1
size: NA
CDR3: CATSGGLLNTEAFF
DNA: TGTGCCACCAGCGGGGGACTCTTGAACACTGAAGCTTTCTTT

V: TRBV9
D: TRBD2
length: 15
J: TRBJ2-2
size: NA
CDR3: CASSGRTRETGELFF
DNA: TGTGCCAGCAGCGGGCGGACTAGAGAGACCGGGGAGCTGTTTTTT

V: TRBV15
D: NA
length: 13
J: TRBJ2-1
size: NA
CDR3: CATSRDPGDEQFF
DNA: TGTGCCACCAGCAGAGACCCGGGGGATGAGCAGTTCTTC

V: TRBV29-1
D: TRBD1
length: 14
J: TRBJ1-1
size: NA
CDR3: CSVEPGGKVREAFF
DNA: TGCAGCGTCGAGCCAGGGGGAAAGGTTCGGGAAGCTTTCTTT

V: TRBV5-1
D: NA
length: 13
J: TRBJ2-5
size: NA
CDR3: CASSSTAQETQYF
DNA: TGCGCCAGCAGCTCGACAGCTCAAGAGACCCAGTACTTC

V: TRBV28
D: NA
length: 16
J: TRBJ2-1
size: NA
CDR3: CASSLQGFRQSWEQFF
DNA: TGTGCCAGCAGTTTACAGGGATTCCGCCAGAGCTGGGAGCAGTTCTTC

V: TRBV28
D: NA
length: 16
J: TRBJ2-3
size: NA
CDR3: CASSSTRLVVTDTQYF
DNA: TGTGCCAGCAGTTCAACCAGACTAGTTGTGACAGATACGCAGTATTTT

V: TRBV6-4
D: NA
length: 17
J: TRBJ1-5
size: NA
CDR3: CASSDSGRENSNQPQHF
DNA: TGTGCCAGCAGTGACTCCGGACGGGAAAATAGCAATCAGCCCCAGCATTTT

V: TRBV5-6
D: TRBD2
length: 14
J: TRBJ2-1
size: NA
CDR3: CASSSTSGGDEQFF
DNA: TGTGCCAGCAGCTCGACTAGCGGGGGCGATGAGCAGTTCTTC

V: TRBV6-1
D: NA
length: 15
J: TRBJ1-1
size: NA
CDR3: CASSPHNFMNTEAFF
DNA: TGTGCCAGCAGTCCCCATAACTTCATGAACACTGAAGCTTTCTTT

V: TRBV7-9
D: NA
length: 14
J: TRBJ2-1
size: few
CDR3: CAPTRADVNNEQFF
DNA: TGTGCCCCCACGCGGGCAGACGTGAACAATGAGCAGTTCTTC

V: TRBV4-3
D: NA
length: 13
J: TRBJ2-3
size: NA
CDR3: CASSQEYTDTQYF
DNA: TGCGCCAGCAGCCAAGAGTACACAGATACGCAGTATTTT

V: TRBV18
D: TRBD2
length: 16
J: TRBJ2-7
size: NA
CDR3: CASSPIPSGTPGEQYF
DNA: TGTGCCAGCTCACCCATCCCTAGCGGGACCCCGGGCGAGCAGTACTTC

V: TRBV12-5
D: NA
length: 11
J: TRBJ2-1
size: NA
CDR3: CASGSINEQFF
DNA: TGTGCTAGTGGTTCCATCAATGAGCAGTTCTTC

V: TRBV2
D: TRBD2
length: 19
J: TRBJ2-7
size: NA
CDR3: CASSFQSGLAGVSAYEQYF
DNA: TGTGCCAGCAGTTTCCAAAGCGGACTAGCGGGAGTTAGCGCCTACGAGCAGTACTTC

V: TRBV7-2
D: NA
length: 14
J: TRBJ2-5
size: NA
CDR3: CASSTGQSQETQYF
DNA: TGTGCCAGCAGCACCGGACAGTCCCAAGAGACCCAGTACTTC

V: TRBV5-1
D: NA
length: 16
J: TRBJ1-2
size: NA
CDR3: CASSGEGPSGDYGYTF
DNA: TGCGCCAGCAGCGGCGAAGGGCCTTCCGGGGACTATGGCTACACCTTC

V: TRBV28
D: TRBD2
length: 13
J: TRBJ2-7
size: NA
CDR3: CASQQRGSYEQYF
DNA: TGTGCCAGCCAGCAGCGGGGCTCCTACGAGCAGTACTTC

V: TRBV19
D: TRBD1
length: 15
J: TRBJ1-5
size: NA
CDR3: CASSIGRGRFQPQHF
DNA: TGTGCCAGTAGTATTGGCAGGGGGAGGTTTCAGCCCCAGCATTTT

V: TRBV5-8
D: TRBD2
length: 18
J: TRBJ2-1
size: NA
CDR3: CASSPAAVLADSYNEQFF
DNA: TGTGCCAGCAGCCCCGCCGCGGTGCTAGCGGACTCCTACAATGAGCAGTTCTTC

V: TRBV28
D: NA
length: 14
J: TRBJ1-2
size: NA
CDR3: CASSLLIGEDGYTF
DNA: TGTGCCAGCAGTTTATTGATCGGGGAGGATGGCTACACCTTC